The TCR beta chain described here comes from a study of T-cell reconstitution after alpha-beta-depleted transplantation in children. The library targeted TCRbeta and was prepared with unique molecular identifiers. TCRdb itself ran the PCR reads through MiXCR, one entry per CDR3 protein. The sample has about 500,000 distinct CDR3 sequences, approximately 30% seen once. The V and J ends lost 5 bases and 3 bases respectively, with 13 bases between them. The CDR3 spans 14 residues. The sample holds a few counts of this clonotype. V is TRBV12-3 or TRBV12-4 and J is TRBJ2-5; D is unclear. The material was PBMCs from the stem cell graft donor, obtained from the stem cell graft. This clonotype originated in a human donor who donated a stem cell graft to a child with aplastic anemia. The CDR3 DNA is TGTGCCAGCAGTCTCTCGTCCCGGGAAGAGACCCAGTACTTC. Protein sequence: CASSLSSREETQYF.